The present entry profiles one T cell receptor beta chain with its context. The data derive from a study of blood T cell repertoires in COVID-19. In the study overall: Material from acute and convalescent COVID-19 was sourced from the United States, Italy and Spain. In each case, the material was cDNA or gDNA derived from T cells, B-cell-depleted T cells, or PBMCs.

In the source study's methods: Estimated nucleated cell counts came from reference gene primer amplification. Libraries were prepared by immunoSEQ multiplex PCR; TCRdb keeps only in-frame clonotypes and omits some of them. V, J and clone size are those of that table, while D and trimming were read from the DNA. The sample contains 150,000 to 200,000 clones, about 81% of which appear only once. Sequencing input: peripheral blood. The sequence came from a woman between 65 and 79 years old with acute or convalescent COVID-19.

The CDR3 loop reads CASSSGQAPGETQYF. DNA of the CDR3: TGTGCCAGCAGTTCCGGACAGGCGCCAGGGGAGACCCAGTACTTC. J is TRBJ2-5 and V is TRBV6-5; the match to TRBD1 covers 7 bases. The germline CDR1 and CDR2 sequences are MNHEY and SVGAGI. V trimming: 4 bases; J trimming: 5 bases; junction bases outside the gene matches: 10. The CDR3 contains 15 residues.